The rows below give T cell receptor beta chains drawn from one sample of a study of blood T cells in healthy people across ages. Each CDR3 protein is one row after TCRdb ran MiXCR on the 5' RACE reads. The sample contains 1 million or so distinct CDR3 sequences, under 55% of which appear only once. Sequencing was performed on blood. These receptors were taken from a woman aged 60 to 75 in good health. Each CDR3 is given with its conserved first and last residue. Each record gives: V gene, CDR3 length, D gene, J gene, clone size, CDR3 protein, CDR3 DNA. The D gene is left open where the match is weak. The size field is filled for only some rows; it gives once, few, many or a size class.

V: TRBV20-1; length: 16; D: TRBD2; J: TRBJ2-5; size: few; CDR3: CSASGVAGVVRETQYF; DNA: TGCAGTGCTAGTGGGGTAGCGGGAGTAGTTAGGGAGACCCAGTACTTC
V: TRBV6-5; length: 12; D: -; J: TRBJ1-2; size: -; CDR3: CATLDRIYGYTF; DNA: TGTGCCACCTTAGACAGAATCTATGGCTACACCTTC
V: TRBV30; length: 13; D: -; J: TRBJ2-7; size: -; CDR3: CAWSLTNVGEQYF; DNA: TGTGCCTGGAGTTTAACTAACGTCGGCGAGCAGTACTTC
V: TRBV10-3; length: 14; D: TRBD2; J: TRBJ2-1; size: -; CDR3: CAISSGRADNEQFF; DNA: TGTGCCATCTCGAGCGGGAGGGCCGACAATGAGCAGTTCTTC
V: TRBV20-1; length: 12; D: -; J: TRBJ1-2; size: -; CDR3: CSARRGEWGYTF; DNA: TGCAGTGCTAGGAGGGGGGAGTGGGGCTACACCTTC
V: TRBV18; length: 16; D: -; J: TRBJ1-1; size: -; CDR3: CASSPPKGNGNTEAFF; DNA: TGTGCCAGCTCACCACCCAAGGGAAACGGGAACACTGAAGCTTTCTTT
V: TRBV28; length: 16; D: TRBD2; J: TRBJ2-7; size: -; CDR3: CASKLLGAGGLYEQYF; DNA: TGTGCCAGCAAGTTACTAGGGGCGGGAGGTCTCTACGAGCAGTACTTC
V: TRBV20-1; length: 16; D: -; J: TRBJ2-1; size: -; CDR3: CSARGSSPSSYNEQFF; DNA: TGCAGTGCTAGAGGGAGCAGCCCAAGCTCCTACAATGAGCAGTTCTTC
V: TRBV28; length: 15; D: TRBD1; J: TRBJ2-5; size: -; CDR3: CASSLGGDRSSGAYF; DNA: TGTGCCAGCAGTTTAGGTGGGGACAGATCGTCTGGGGCGTACTTC
V: TRBV10-3; length: 14; D: TRBD1; J: TRBJ1-5; size: few; CDR3: CAISRQGRNQPQHF; DNA: TGTGCCATCAGTAGACAGGGCAGAAATCAGCCCCAGCATTTT
V: TRBV6-6; length: 13; D: -; J: TRBJ2-7; size: few; CDR3: CASSPVDVYEQYF; DNA: TGTGCCAGCAGCCCGGTTGATGTTTACGAGCAGTACTTC
V: TRBV9; length: 14; D: TRBD2; J: TRBJ2-7; size: -; CDR3: CASSVRGSPYEQYF; DNA: TGTGCCAGCAGCGTCCGCGGGAGTCCCTACGAGCAGTACTTC
V: TRBV5-1; length: 12; D: -; J: TRBJ1-2; size: -; CDR3: CASSLEGGVDTF; DNA: TGCGCCAGCAGCTTGGAAGGGGGAGTTGACACCTTC
V: TRBV21-1; length: 14; D: -; J: TRBJ2-5; size: few; CDR3: CASSKETGSETQYF; DNA: TGTGCCAGCAGCAAAGAGACAGGGTCGGAGACCCAGTACTTC
V: TRBV28; length: 12; D: -; J: TRBJ1-1; size: -; CDR3: CASSSQGSQAFF; DNA: TGTGCCAGCAGTTCACAGGGCAGTCAAGCTTTCTTT
V: TRBV12-3/TRBV12-4; length: 15; D: TRBD2; J: TRBJ2-3; size: -; CDR3: CASSMTSGRAVTQYF; DNA: TGTGCCAGCAGCATGACTAGCGGGAGGGCCGTAACGCAGTATTTT
V: TRBV10-2; length: 19; D: TRBD2; J: TRBJ2-2; size: -; CDR3: CASLKAGTSGRRGTGELFF; DNA: TGCGCCAGTTTAAAGGCCGGGACTAGCGGGAGGAGGGGTACCGGGGAGCTGTTTTTT
V: TRBV3-1; length: 12; D: -; J: TRBJ2-7; size: -; CDR3: CASSRSTSEQYF; DNA: TGTGCCAGCAGTCGCTCGACTAGCGAGCAGTACTTC
V: TRBV28; length: 13; D: -; J: TRBJ2-3; size: -; CDR3: CASSVALGDTQYF; DNA: TGTGCCAGCAGTGTAGCCTTAGGAGATACGCAGTATTTT
V: TRBV5-6; length: 17; D: -; J: TRBJ2-7; size: -; CDR3: CASSLTLREPVGETQCF; DNA: TGTGCCAGCAGCTTAACGCTCAGGGAACCCGTGGGAGAGACCCAGTGCTTC
V: TRBV19; length: 14; D: TRBD2; J: TRBJ2-7; size: -; CDR3: CASSRGLAAGEQYF; DNA: TGTGCCAGTAGTAGGGGACTAGCGGCCGGCGAGCAGTACTTC
V: TRBV4-1; length: 15; D: TRBD2; J: TRBJ2-5; size: few; CDR3: CASSQDSGSVETQYF; DNA: TGCGCCAGCAGCCAAGATAGCGGGAGTGTAGAGACCCAGTACTTC
V: TRBV12-3/TRBV12-4; length: 11; D: -; J: TRBJ1-2; size: -; CDR3: CASSLARSYTF; DNA: TGTGCCAGCAGTTTAGCGCGAAGCTACACCTTC